These T cell receptor beta chains were read from a single sample in a study of cytomegalovirus exposure and HLA in healthy donors. This table comes from immunoSEQ multiplex PCR, and its TCRdb copy is limited to in-frame clones, with some not included. The sample yields nearly 95,000 clones, about four fifths seen once. Material for sequencing was PBMCs. The source of these receptors is a woman in her forties in good health and CMV-seronegative. Each CDR3 is given with its conserved first and last residue. A D gene is named only where the DNA matches it firmly. Not every row has a clone size; where given, it reads once, few, many or a size class.

D | J | size | V | CDR3 | DNA
TRBD2 | TRBJ2-1 | - | TRBV27 | CASSLVGTSGPGEQFF | TGTGCCAGCAGTTTAGTTGGGACTAGCGGTCCCGGTGAGCAGTTCTTC
- | TRBJ2-7 | - | TRBV30 | CAGGSYEQYF | TGTGCCGGGGGGTCCTACGAGCAGTACTTC
- | TRBJ1-2 | - | TRBV5-1 | CASSEVTDTVGYTF | TGCGCCAGCAGCGAAGTGACGGACACAGTAGGCTACACCTTC
TRBD2 | TRBJ2-7 | once | TRBV5-1 | CASSLVRTSGDEQYF | TGCGCCAGCAGCTTGGTTCGGACTAGCGGTGACGAGCAGTACTTC
- | TRBJ2-6 | - | TRBV14 | CASSQARTAGANVLTF | TGTGCCAGCAGCCAAGCCCGGACAGCTGGGGCCAACGTCCTGACTTTC
- | TRBJ2-7 | - | TRBV14 | CASSQEGGPYEQYF | TGTGCCAGCAGCCAAGAAGGTGGGCCCTACGAGCAGTACTTC
- | TRBJ2-6 | - | TRBV14 | CASSHFRGYGANVLTF | TGTGCCAGCAGCCATTTCCGGGGGTACGGGGCCAACGTCCTGACTTTC
- | TRBJ2-1 | few | TRBV6-5 | CASSSGEQFF | TGTGCCAGCAGTTCGGGTGAGCAGTTCTTC
TRBD1 | TRBJ2-7 | - | TRBV28 | CASSLGQHNYEQYF | TGTGCCAGCAGTTTGGGACAGCACAACTACGAGCAGTACTTC
- | TRBJ1-4 | few | TRBV7-9 | CASSLIAYEKLFF | TGTGCCAGCAGCTTAATAGCTTATGAAAAACTGTTTTTT
TRBD1 | TRBJ2-3 | - | TRBV6-1 | CASRGGTNTQYF | TGTGCCAGCCGAGGGGGCACAAATACGCAGTATTTT
- | TRBJ1-5 | - | TRBV6-5 | CASKTSTAQQPQHF | TGTGCCAGCAAAACAAGTACAGCCCAACAGCCCCAGCATTTT
- | TRBJ1-5 | once | TRBV9 | CASSGEGSSNQPQHF | TGTGCCAGCAGCGGGGAGGGTTCAAGCAATCAGCCCCAGCATTTT
- | TRBJ1-4 | - | TRBV10-3 | CAISRSLNEKLFF | TGTGCCATCAGCCGGTCCCTTAATGAAAAACTGTTTTTT
TRBD1 | TRBJ2-1 | few | TRBV5-1 | CASSLGQGTNEQFF | TGCGCCAGCAGCCTGGGACAGGGAACAAATGAGCAGTTCTTC
- | TRBJ2-3 | once | TRBV5-4 | CASSGPGLELDTQYF | TGTGCCAGCAGCGGTCCGGGACTGGAGCTAGATACGCAGTATTTT
- | TRBJ1-1 | few | TRBV19 | CASSITFGGNTEAFF | TGTGCCAGTAGTATAACCTTCGGGGGGAACACTGAAGCTTTCTTT
TRBD1 | TRBJ2-7 | - | TRBV5-4 | CASSLGQGRGYEQYF | TGTGCCAGCAGCCTAGGACAGGGTCGAGGCTACGAGCAGTACTTC
- | TRBJ1-5 | - | TRBV2 | CASTGNNQPQHF | TGTGCCAGTACAGGGAACAATCAGCCCCAGCATTTT
- | TRBJ1-2 | - | TRBV6-6 | CASSYSANYGYTF | TGTGCCAGCAGTTACTCGGCAAACTATGGCTACACCTTC
- | TRBJ1-4 | - | TRBV7-8 | CASSWTATNEKLFF | TGTGCCAGCAGCTGGACTGCAACTAATGAAAAACTGTTTTTT
TRBD1 | TRBJ1-2 | - | TRBV7-2 | CASSLGGTGYYGYTF | TGTGCCAGCAGCTTAGGAGGGACAGGGTACTATGGCTACACCTTC
- | TRBJ1-1 | once | TRBV7-9 | CASSLLLLKARRRNTEAFF | TGTGCCAGCAGCTTACTTCTCCTCAAGGCACGGAGGCGGAACACTGAAGCTTTCTTT
TRBD1 | TRBJ2-3 | - | TRBV7-9 | CASSWTGERRTQYF | TGTGCCAGCAGCTGGACAGGGGAGAGACGTACGCAGTATTTT
TRBD2 | TRBJ2-3 | - | TRBV5-1 | CASKAGVSTDTQYF | TGCGCCAGCAAAGCGGGGGTTAGCACAGATACGCAGTATTTT
- | TRBJ2-7 | - | TRBV27 | CASSFYGRGTYEQYF | TGTGCCAGCAGTTTTTACGGCAGGGGAACCTACGAGCAGTACTTC
- | TRBJ1-1 | - | TRBV10-3 | CAITSPDRNTEAFF | TGTGCCATCACCTCTCCGGACAGGAACACTGAAGCTTTCTTT
- | TRBJ2-1 | - | TRBV9 | CASSPTGDSYNEQFF | TGTGCCAGCAGCCCCACAGGAGACTCCTACAATGAGCAGTTCTTC
TRBD1 | TRBJ2-1 | once | TRBV6-1 | CASSAGQGAYNEQFF | TGTGCCAGCAGTGCAGGACAGGGGGCTTACAATGAGCAGTTCTTC
- | TRBJ2-5 | - | TRBV14 | CASSQVWREYQETQYF | TGTGCCAGCAGCCAAGTTTGGAGGGAGTACCAAGAGACCCAGTACTTC
- | TRBJ1-1 | - | TRBV10-3 | CAISATVKNTEAFF | TGTGCCATCAGTGCCACAGTTAAGAACACTGAAGCTTTCTTT
- | TRBJ2-5 | once | TRBV19 | CASSIRGSNQETQYF | TGTGCCAGTAGTATTCGGGGGAGCAACCAAGAGACCCAGTACTTC
TRBD1 | TRBJ1-6 | - | TRBV5-1 | CASSSRPGQDSLSLHF | TGCGCCAGCAGCTCCCGACCGGGACAGGATTCGTTGTCCCTCCACTTT
TRBD2 | TRBJ2-1 | - | TRBV10-2 | CASRGLAGGTSSYNEQFF | TGCGCCAGCAGGGGACTAGCGGGGGGGACGAGCTCCTACAATGAGCAGTTCTTC
TRBD2 | TRBJ2-3 | once | TRBV27 | CASSSDGLAVPSSTDTQYF | TGTGCCAGCAGTTCAGACGGACTAGCGGTCCCCTCTAGCACAGATACGCAGTATTTT
- | TRBJ1-3 | - | TRBV7-2 | CASSFRGPNSGNTIYF | TGTGCCAGCAGCTTCAGGGGACCCAACTCTGGAAACACCATATATTTT
- | TRBJ1-1 | - | TRBV10-3 | CAITPTGDTNTEAFF | TGTGCCATCACCCCGACCGGGGACACTAACACTGAAGCTTTCTTT
TRBD1 | TRBJ2-5 | - | TRBV7-9 | CASSQQGIQTQYF | TGTGCCAGCAGCCAACAGGGGATACAGACCCAGTACTTC
TRBD2 | TRBJ2-1 | few | TRBV18 | CASSPGGGIGNEQFF | TGTGCCAGCTCACCTGGCGGGGGGATTGGCAATGAGCAGTTCTTC
- | TRBJ2-2 | - | TRBV5-1 | CASSFQGGGGAVGELFF | TGCGCCAGCAGCTTCCAGGGCGGGGGCGGAGCGGTCGGGGAGCTGTTTTTT
- | TRBJ1-5 | - | TRBV10-3 | CAIAENSNQPQHF | TGTGCCATCGCCGAGAATAGCAATCAGCCCCAGCATTTT
- | TRBJ2-5 | - | TRBV15 | CATSRVDALTGTQYF | TGTGCCACCAGCAGAGTTGATGCTCTGACAGGGACCCAGTACTTC
- | TRBJ1-1 | few | TRBV4-3 | CASSQSLGANTEAFF | TGCGCCAGCAGCCAATCCCTGGGGGCGAACACTGAAGCTTTCTTT
- | TRBJ1-3 | - | TRBV9 | CASSTEQGSGNTIYF | TGTGCCAGCAGCACCGAACAGGGCTCTGGAAACACCATATATTTT